Shown below are 8 T cell receptor beta chains from a single sample sequenced in a study of T cell responses to AZD1222 COVID-19 vaccine. TCRdb's table, derived via immunoSEQ multiplex PCR, lists solely in-frame clones and lacks some. The sample includes over 100,000 clones, approximately 88% of them seen just once. The sequences come from peripheral blood, collected on day 0 of MenACWY control vaccination. Every receptor here comes from an adult in good health.

The chain links TRBV7-2 to TRBJ2-1; D not certain. Trimming removed 2 bases at V and 4 bases at J, with 6 bases between. The CDR3 covers 13 residues. The V gene's germline CDR1 is SGHTA and CDR2 FQGNSA. CDR3 in amino acids: CASSLQVYNEQFF. CDR3 bases: TGTGCCAGCAGCTTACAGGTGTACAATGAGCAGTTCTTC.

The chain joins TRBV5-1 to TRBJ1-4; the D is unclear. This CDR3 contains 14 residues. Germline CDR1 and CDR2: SGHRS and YFSETQ. Trimming took 0 bases from V and 8 from J, leaving 11 bases between them. Here the CDR3 reads CASSLDQDGEKLFF. The CDR3 nucleotides are TGCGCCAGCAGCTTGGACCAGGATGGGGAAAAACTGTTTTTT. The full variable domain, in which reference TRBV5-1 and TRBJ1-4 provide the parts outside the CDR3, is KAGVTQTPRYLIKTRGQQVTLSCSPISGHRSVSWYQQTPGQGLQFLFEYFSETQRNKGNFPGRFSGRQFSNSRSEMNVSTLELGDSALYLCASSLDQDGEKLFFGSGTQLSVL.

Note on this clone: The same CDR3 can be traced to other DNA sequences in this sample. The rearrangement uses TRBV9 and TRBJ2-5; 10 bases agree with TRBD2. The junction had 4 bases not matched to a gene; V was cut back by 0 bases and J by 2 bases. This CDR3 comprises 16 residues. CDR1 SGDLS and CDR2 YYNGEE come from the germline V gene. The CDR3 DNA is TGTGCCAGCAGCGTAGGGTTAGCGGGGGGACAAGAGACCCAGTACTTC. This sequence encodes CASSVGLAGGQETQYF.

The chain carries TRBV5-1 and TRBJ2-1; weak D call: TRBD2 (6 bases). Trimming took 4 bases from V and 0 from J, leaving 17 bases between them. CDR3 length equals 17 residues. Germline V CDR1 and CDR2: SGHRS, YFSETQ. CDR3 residues: CASSAASSASSYNEQFF. CDR3 coding DNA: TGCGCCAGCAGCGCGGCCTCTAGCGCCAGCTCCTACAATGAGCAGTTCTTC.

The chain couples TRBV7-9 to TRBJ1-1; 8 bases match TRBD1. Germline values: CDR1 SEHNR, CDR2 FQNEAQ (reference sequence). Trimming cost V 5 bases and J 5 bases; bases outside gene matches: 4. The CDR3 extends over 13 amino acids. DNA of the CDR3: TGTGCCAGCAGCATGGGACAGGTAACTGAAGCTTTCTTT. It yields the protein CASSMGQVTEAFF.

This chain links TRBV14 with TRBJ1-6; 8 nucleotides agree with TRBD1. Trimming cost V 6 bases and J 6 bases; bases outside gene matches: 4. This CDR3 spans 14 amino acids. The V gene's germline CDR1 is SGHDN and CDR2 FVKESK. The CDR3 sequence is CASSFTGGNSPLHF. The CDR3 nucleotides are TGTGCCAGCAGTTTCACAGGGGGTAATTCACCCCTCCACTTT.

This clone has a single count. The chain is built from TRBV28 and TRBJ1-1; 7 bases are a match to TRBD1. The V gene's germline CDR1 is MDHEN and CDR2 SYDVKM. The trim removed 8 bases at V and 4 bases at J, leaving 13 bases unmatched. This CDR3 has 15 amino acids. CDR3 loop: CASPPLRAGGTEAFF. The CDR3, as DNA: TGTGCCAGCCCACCCCTCAGGGCAGGGGGCACTGAAGCTTTCTTT.

V gene TRBV6-5 combines with J gene TRBJ1-1, with 10 positions matching TRBD1. Germline CDR1 reads MNHEY; CDR2 reads SVGAGI. After removal of 6 bases from V and 6 bases from J, the junction contained 7 bases not matched to a gene. CDR3 length: 14 amino acids. This CDR3 reads CASSWGQGYAEAFF. For the CDR3, the DNA is TGTGCCAGCAGCTGGGGACAGGGGTACGCTGAAGCTTTCTTT.